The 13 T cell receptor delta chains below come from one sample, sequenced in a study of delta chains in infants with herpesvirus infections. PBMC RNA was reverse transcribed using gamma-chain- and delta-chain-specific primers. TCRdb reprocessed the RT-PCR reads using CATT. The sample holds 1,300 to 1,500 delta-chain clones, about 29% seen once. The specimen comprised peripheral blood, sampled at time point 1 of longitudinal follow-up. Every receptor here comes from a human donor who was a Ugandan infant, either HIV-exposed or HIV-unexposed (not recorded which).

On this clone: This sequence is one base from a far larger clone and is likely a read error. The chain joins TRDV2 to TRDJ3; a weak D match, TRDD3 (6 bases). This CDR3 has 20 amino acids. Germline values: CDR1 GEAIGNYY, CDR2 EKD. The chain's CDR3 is CAYDTWSLGIHSWDTRQMFF. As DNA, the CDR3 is TGTGCCTATGACACCTGGAGCCTGGGGATTCACTCCTGGGACACCCGACAGATGTTTTTC.

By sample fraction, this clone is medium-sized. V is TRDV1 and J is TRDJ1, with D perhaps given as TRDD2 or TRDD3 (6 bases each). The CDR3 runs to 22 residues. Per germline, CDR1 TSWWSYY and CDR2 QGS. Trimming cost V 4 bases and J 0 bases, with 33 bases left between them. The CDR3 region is CALGARLPWITGLPSYTDKLIF. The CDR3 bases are TGTGCTCTTGGGGCCCGCCTTCCGTGGATTACTGGGCTCCCATCATACACCGATAAACTCATCTTT.

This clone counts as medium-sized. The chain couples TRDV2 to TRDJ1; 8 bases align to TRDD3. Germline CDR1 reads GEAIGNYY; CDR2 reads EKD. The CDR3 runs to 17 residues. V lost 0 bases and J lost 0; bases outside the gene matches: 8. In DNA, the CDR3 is TGTGCCTGTGACACCGTAAATGGGGGATCCGACACCGATAAACTCATCTTT. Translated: CACDTVNGGSDTDKLIF.

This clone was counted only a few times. The CDR3 coding sequence is TGTGCTCTTGGGGACCATTGTAAAGACTGGGGGATCTACACCGATAAACTCATCTTT. Its translation: CALGDHCKDWGIYTDKLIF. This rearrangement joins TRDV1 to TRDJ1; 10 bases align to TRDD3. The V and J ends lost 3 bases and 0 bases, in that order; junction bases with no gene match: 13. Germline V gene lookup returns CDR1 TSWWSYY and CDR2 QGS. The CDR3 is 19 residues long.

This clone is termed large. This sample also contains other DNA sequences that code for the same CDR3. The DNA of the CDR3 is TGTGCCTGTGACATACTGGGGGATACAGCACAACTCTTCTTT. Its translation is CACDILGDTAQLFF. This chain joins TRDV2 and TRDJ2, with TRDD3 identical over 10 bases. The CDR3 is 14 amino acids. The V and J ends lost 2 bases and 5 bases, in that order; junction bases with no gene match: 1. Germline CDR1 is GEAIGNYY and CDR2 is EKD.

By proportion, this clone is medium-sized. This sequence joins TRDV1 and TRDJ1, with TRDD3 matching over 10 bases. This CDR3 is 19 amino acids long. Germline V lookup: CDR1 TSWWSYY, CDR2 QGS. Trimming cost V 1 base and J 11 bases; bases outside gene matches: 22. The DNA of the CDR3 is TGTGCTCTTGGGGAACCGATCATACCCTGGGGGATAGAGACGGAAAGGCTCATCTTT. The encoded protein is CALGEPIIPWGIETERLIF.

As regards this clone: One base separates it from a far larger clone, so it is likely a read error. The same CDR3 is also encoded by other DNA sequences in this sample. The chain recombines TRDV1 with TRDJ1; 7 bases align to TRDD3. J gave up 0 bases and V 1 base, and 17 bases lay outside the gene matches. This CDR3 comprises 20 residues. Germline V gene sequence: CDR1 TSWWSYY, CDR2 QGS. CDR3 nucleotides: TGTGCTCTTGGGGAACAGCAAACCTCACCCACTGGGGACCACACCGATAAACTCATCTTT. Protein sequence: CALGEQQTSPTGDHTDKLIF.

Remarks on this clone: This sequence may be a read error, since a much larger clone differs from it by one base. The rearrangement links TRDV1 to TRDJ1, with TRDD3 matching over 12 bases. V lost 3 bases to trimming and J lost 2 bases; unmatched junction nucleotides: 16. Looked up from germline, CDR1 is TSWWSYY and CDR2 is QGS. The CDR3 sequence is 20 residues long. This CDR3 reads CALGDPYWGIQDSRTDKLIF. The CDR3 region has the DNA TGTGCTCTTGGGGATCCGTACTGGGGGATACAGGACTCAAGGACCGATAAACTCATCTTT.

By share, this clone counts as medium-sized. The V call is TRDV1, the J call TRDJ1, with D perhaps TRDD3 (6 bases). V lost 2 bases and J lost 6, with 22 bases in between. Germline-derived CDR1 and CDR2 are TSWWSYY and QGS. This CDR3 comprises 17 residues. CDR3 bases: TGTGCTCTTGGGGAATTGACCCCCGATACGCAGTTGCATAAACTCATCTTT. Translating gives CALGELTPDTQLHKLIF.

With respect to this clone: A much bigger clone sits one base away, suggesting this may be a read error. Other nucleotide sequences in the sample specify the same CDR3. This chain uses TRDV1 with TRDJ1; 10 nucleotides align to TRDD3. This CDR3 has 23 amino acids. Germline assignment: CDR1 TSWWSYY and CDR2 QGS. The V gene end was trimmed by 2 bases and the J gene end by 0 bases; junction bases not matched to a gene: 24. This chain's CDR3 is CALGEFVSYPVTGGSRYTDKLIF. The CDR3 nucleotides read TGTGCTCTTGGGGAATTCGTTTCCTACCCGGTGACTGGGGGATCCCGATACACCGATAAACTCATCTTT.

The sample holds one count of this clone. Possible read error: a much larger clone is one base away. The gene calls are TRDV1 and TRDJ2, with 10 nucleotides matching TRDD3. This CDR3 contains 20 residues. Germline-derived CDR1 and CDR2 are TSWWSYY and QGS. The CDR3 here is CAHGERIRLGDKGKAAQLFF. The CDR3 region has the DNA TGTGCTCATGGGGAACGAATACGGCTGGGGGATAAAGGTAAGGCAGCACAACTCTTCTTT.

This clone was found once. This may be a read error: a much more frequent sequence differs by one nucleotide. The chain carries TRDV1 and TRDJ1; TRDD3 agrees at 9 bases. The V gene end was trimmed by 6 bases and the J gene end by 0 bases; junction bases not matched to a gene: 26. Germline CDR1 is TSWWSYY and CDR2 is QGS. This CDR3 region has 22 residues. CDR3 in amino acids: CALGVRPDSLRGYGRYTDKLIF. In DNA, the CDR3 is TGTGCTCTTGGAGTCCGCCCTGATTCCTTACGGGGATACGGAAGGTACACCGATAAACTCATCTTT.

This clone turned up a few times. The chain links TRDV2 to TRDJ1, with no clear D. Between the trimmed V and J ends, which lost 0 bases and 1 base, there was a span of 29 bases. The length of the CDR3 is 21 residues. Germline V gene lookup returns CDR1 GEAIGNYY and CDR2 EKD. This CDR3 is CACDTSSYGSSPIYSTDKLIF. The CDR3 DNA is TGTGCCTGTGACACCTCCTCGTACGGGTCTAGCCCCATTTACAGCACCGATAAACTCATCTTT.